This TCR beta chain was identified during a study of blood T cell repertoires in COVID-19. This CDR3 comprises 14 residues. The germline CDR1 and CDR2 sequences are SNHLY and FYNNEI. The junction had 12 bases not matched to a gene; V was cut back by 7 bases and J by 11 bases. Profiling relied on immunoSEQ multiplex PCR, and the TCRdb table lists in-frame clones only, not all of them. The sample lists some 170,000 clones, 80% to 90% seen once, with about 16% in the top ten. Sequencing input: PBMCs or T cells enriched from blood (not recorded which). This sequence was found in a man aged 50 to 59 who had recovered from COVID-19. This chain connects TRBV2 to TRBJ2-5, with TRBD2 matching 11 bases. CDR3 DNA: TGTGCCAGCACTGATAGCGGGGGGGCTATCAATCAGTACTTC. This encodes CASTDSGGAINQYF.